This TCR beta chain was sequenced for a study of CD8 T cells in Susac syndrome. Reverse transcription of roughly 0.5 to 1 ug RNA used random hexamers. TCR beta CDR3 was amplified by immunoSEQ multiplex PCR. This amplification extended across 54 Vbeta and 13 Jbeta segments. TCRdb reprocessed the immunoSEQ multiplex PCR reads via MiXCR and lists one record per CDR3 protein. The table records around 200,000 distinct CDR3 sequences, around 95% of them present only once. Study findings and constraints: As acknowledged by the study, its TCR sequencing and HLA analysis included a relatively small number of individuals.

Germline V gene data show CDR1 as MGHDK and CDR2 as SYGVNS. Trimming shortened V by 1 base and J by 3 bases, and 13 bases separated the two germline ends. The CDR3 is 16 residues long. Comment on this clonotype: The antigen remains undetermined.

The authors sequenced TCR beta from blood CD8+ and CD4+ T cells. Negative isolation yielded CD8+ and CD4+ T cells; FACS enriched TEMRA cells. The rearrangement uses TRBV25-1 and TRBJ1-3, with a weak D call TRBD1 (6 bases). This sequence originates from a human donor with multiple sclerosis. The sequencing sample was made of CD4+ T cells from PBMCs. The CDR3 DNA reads TGTGCCAGCAGTGAATCGGGCAGGGGAGTTGGAAACACCATATATTTT. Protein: CASSESGRGVGNTIYF.